These 27 T cell receptor beta chains were sequenced from one sample in a study of early T cells in non-severe SARS-CoV-2 infection (dated by TCRdb to 2020 to 2023). Receptor libraries were prepared by 5' RACE. The instrument was a NextSeq 500. The public reads were reprocessed in TCRdb via fastp at Q25 and MiXCR, keeping in-frame beta chains. Rows merge per CDR3 protein into single entries with the most common DNA and genes. The table for this sample lists fewer than 75,000 distinct CDR3 sequences; 20% of them were counted only once. Approximately 17% of the sample comes from the top ten. Sequenced material: whole blood, taken at baseline. These receptors were taken from an adult who was a healthcare worker with PCR-confirmed SARS-CoV-2 infection or an uninfected control (not recorded which).

The chain carries TRBV12-3 or TRBV12-4 and TRBJ2-3, with D possibly TRBD1 on 6 matching bases. The CDR3 is made up of 15 amino acids. V lost 7 bases, J lost 4 bases, and 18 bases lay in between. The CDR3 DNA follows: TGTGCCAGCAAGACAATCACAGGGTCCGCAGATACGCAGTATTTT. Translating it yields CASKTITGSADTQYF.

This chain connects TRBV18 to TRBJ2-7; D perhaps matches TRBD2 (6 bases). Looked up from germline, CDR1 is KGHSH and CDR2 is LQKENI. CDR3 length: 15 residues. V was trimmed by 1 base and J by 3 bases, leaving 13 bases between them. The DNA of the CDR3 is TGTGCCAGCTCACCACTCTCGGGGGAGAACTACGAGCAGTACTTC. Translated, it gives CASSPLSGENYEQYF.

The V call is TRBV7-2, the J call TRBJ2-3; unclear D gene. In germline, CDR1 is SGHTA, CDR2 FQGNSA. With 5 bases removed from V and 3 bases from J, the gap between germline ends came to 15 bases. The CDR3 length is 15 residues. The CDR3 nucleotides read TGTGCCAGCAGCCAAAGAGGTCCCTTTACAGATACGCAGTATTTT. Its protein is CASSQRGPFTDTQYF.

V gene TRBV12-3 or TRBV12-4 combines with J gene TRBJ2-4; tentatively, D is TRBD1 (7 bases). This CDR3 spans 15 amino acids. Trimming pared 5 bases from V and 0 bases from J, leaving 11 bases between. CDR3 in amino acids: CASSPGGLAKNIQYF. The CDR3 bases are TGTGCCAGCAGTCCAGGGGGACTAGCCAAAAACATTCAGTACTTC.

This sequence joins TRBV12-3 or TRBV12-4 and TRBJ2-3, with TRBD2 matching over 9 bases. The CDR3 totals 14 residues. V lost 11 bases to trimming and J lost 4 bases; unmatched junction nucleotides: 10. DNA of the CDR3: TGTGCCGCGGGGGGGGGCATCAGGGCAGATACGCAGTATTTT. Residues: CAAGGGIRADTQYF.

This clonotype was observed at least ten times. V and J are TRBV24-1 and TRBJ1-1, with 7 bases lining up with TRBD1. Germline V gene data show CDR1 as KGHDR and CDR2 as SFDVKD. The V gene end was trimmed by 7 bases and the J gene end by 0 bases; junction bases not matched to a gene: 4. The CDR3 contains 14 residues. The CDR3 nucleotides are TGTGCCACCAGACAGGACAGGATGAACACTGAAGCTTTCTTT. Its translation: CATRQDRMNTEAFF.

The chain combines TRBV7-9 with TRBJ1-2; D unresolved. The CDR3 length is 15 residues. Trimming cost V 5 bases and J 5 bases, with 18 bases left between them. Germline CDR1 reads SEHNR; CDR2 reads FQNEAQ (reference sequence). This chain's CDR3 is CASSHQPGISYGYTF. CDR3 bases: TGTGCCAGCAGCCACCAACCCGGGATAAGTTATGGCTACACCTTC.

There are a few counts of this clonotype. The chain links TRBV3-1 to TRBJ2-3; possible D gene TRBD1, 5 bases. Germline assignment: CDR1 LGHDT and CDR2 YNNKEL (reference sequence). Trimming left V 0 bases short and J 4 bases short, with 14 bases between. CDR3 size: 16 residues. CDR3 sequence: CASSQEQSREPDTQYF. The DNA of the CDR3 is TGTGCCAGCAGCCAAGAGCAGAGCAGGGAACCAGATACGCAGTATTTT.

The chain is built from TRBV7-9 and TRBJ2-5; perhaps TRBD1 as D (5 bases). Trimming took 3 bases from V and 0 from J, leaving 8 bases between them. The V gene's germline CDR1 is SEHNR and CDR2 FQNEAQ (reference sequence). This CDR3 has 14 amino acids. CDR3 nucleotide sequence: TGTGCCAGCAGCTTGGTGACAGACCAAGAGACCCAGTACTTC. It translates to CASSLVTDQETQYF.

The chain joins TRBV5-6 to TRBJ2-7; tentative D call: TRBD1 (6 bases). There are 15 residues in the CDR3. V was cut by 0 bases and J by 6 bases, with 16 bases left in between. Germline CDR1 SGHDT, CDR2 YYEEEE. This CDR3 reads CASSLVSGDRGEQYF. The CDR3 DNA reads as TGTGCCAGCAGCTTGGTGTCAGGGGATAGGGGCGAGCAGTACTTC.

The J gene is TRBJ1-5, the V gene TRBV19; D unresolved. V lost 3 bases, J lost 1 base, and 4 bases lay in between. Germline assignment: CDR1 LNHDA and CDR2 SQIVND (reference sequence). The CDR3 contains 13 residues. The CDR3 region is CASSISSNQPQHF. CDR3 sequence (DNA): TGTGCCAGTAGTATTTCGAGCAATCAGCCCCAGCATTTT.

This clonotype was seen more than once but under ten times. V is TRBV20-1 and J is TRBJ1-1; D might be TRBD1 (6 bases). The germline V gene has CDR1 DFQATT and CDR2 SNEGSKA (reference sequence). V lost 2 bases, J lost 5 bases, and 6 bases lay in between. The CDR3 has 11 amino acids. The CDR3 coding sequence is TGCAGTGCTAGAACAGGGACTGAAGCTTTCTTT. Its translation is CSARTGTEAFF.

The chain couples TRBV18 to TRBJ1-1; D gene unclear. V lost 4 bases and J 2 bases, leaving 5 bases between the germline ends. CDR3 size: 12 residues. The germline V gene encodes CDR1 KGHSH and CDR2 LQKENI. The CDR3 is CASSQDNTEAFF. Written as DNA, the CDR3 is TGTGCCAGCTCACAAGATAACACTGAAGCTTTCTTT.

This clonotype was detected only a few times. This sequence joins TRBV19 and TRBJ1-2, with D possibly being TRBD1 (6 bases). The CDR3 sequence is 15 residues long. V lost 4 bases and J 4 bases, leaving 16 bases between the germline ends. Germline loops: CDR1 LNHDA, CDR2 SQIVND (reference sequence). CDR3 protein: CASSTPGQRGYGYTF. DNA of the CDR3: TGTGCCAGTAGTACCCCCGGACAGAGGGGCTATGGCTACACCTTC.

This clonotype was counted only a few times. V usage is TRBV7-6 and J usage is TRBJ2-2, with D possibly matching TRBD1 (5 bases). Trimming pared 5 bases from V and 6 bases from J, leaving 10 bases between. The length of the CDR3 is 13 residues. The germline V gene has CDR1 SGHVS and CDR2 FNYEAQ. The CDR3, as DNA: TGTGCCAGCAGCGGAGTAGGGGCCGGGGAGCTGTTTTTT. This codes for CASSGVGAGELFF.

The chain is built from TRBV29-1 and TRBJ2-7; possible D gene TRBD1, 6 bases. Trimming took 6 bases from V and 5 from J, leaving 11 bases between them. CDR3 length equals 11 residues. CDR1 and CDR2 (germline): SQVTM, ANQGSEA. For the CDR3, the DNA is TGCAGCGTCCGGGACATTAACGAGCAGTACTTC. Its protein product is CSVRDINEQYF.

This clonotype appeared many times. The V call is TRBV6-4, the J call TRBJ2-3; the D call may be TRBD1 or TRBD2 (5 bases each). This CDR3 has 15 residues. Germline V gene lookup returns CDR1 MRHNA and CDR2 SNTAGT. Trimming removed 10 bases at V and 0 bases at J, with 17 bases between. The CDR3 spells CATKPGASSTDTQYF. Here the CDR3 DNA reads TGTGCCACCAAGCCCGGGGCGTCTAGCACAGATACGCAGTATTTT.

The V gene is TRBV3-1, the J gene TRBJ2-3; D is possibly TRBD2 (6 bases). The CDR3 contains 12 residues. From germline, CDR1 is LGHDT and CDR2 YNNKEL (reference sequence). Trimming took 4 bases from V and 10 from J, leaving 12 bases between them. The CDR3 is CASSPSGTPQYF. CDR3 DNA sequence: TGTGCCAGCAGCCCGTCCGGGACTCCGCAGTATTTT.

V is TRBV30 and J is TRBJ1-1; possibly TRBD1 for D (5 bases). The CDR3 is 13 residues long. The germline V gene encodes CDR1 GTSNPN and CDR2 SVGIG (reference sequence). V was trimmed by 0 bases and J by 3 bases, leaving 8 bases between them. The CDR3 here is CAWSVGAYTEAFF. The CDR3 nucleotides read TGTGCCTGGAGTGTCGGGGCCTACACTGAAGCTTTCTTT.

This clonotype was seen more than once but under ten times. The chain employs TRBV6-5 and TRBJ2-5; D is ambiguous. The ends were cut back, 6 bases at V and 5 bases at J, with 16 bases in the middle. The CDR3 is 14 residues long. Germline V gives CDR1 MNHEY, CDR2 SVGAGI. CDR3 loop: CASRRSSALETQYF. In nucleotides, the CDR3 is TGTGCCAGCAGAAGGTCATCCGCCCTGGAGACCCAGTACTTC.

This clonotype was seen a few times. The genes are TRBV12-3 or TRBV12-4 and TRBJ2-1; no firm D call. There are 12 residues in the CDR3. V dropped 9 bases and J dropped 8 bases, with 14 bases sitting between them. This CDR3 is CASDRAGDEQFF. As DNA, the CDR3 is TGTGCCAGTGACCGGGCCGGCGATGAGCAGTTCTTC.

The rearrangement uses TRBV15 and TRBJ1-4; possibly TRBD1 for D (5 bases). This CDR3 is built from 14 residues. The germline CDR1 and CDR2 sequences are LNHNV and YYDKDF (reference sequence). V gave up 2 bases and J gave up 7 bases, with 11 bases separating them. The CDR3 spells CATSRPQGAEKLFF. The CDR3 DNA follows: TGTGCCACCAGCAGACCTCAGGGAGCTGAAAAACTGTTTTTT.

Ten or more counts support this clonotype. This rearrangement joins TRBV9 to TRBJ1-1; no reliable D call. The germline V gene has CDR1 SGDLS and CDR2 YYNGEE. The CDR3 has 14 amino acids. Trimming removed 0 bases at V and 5 bases at J, with 11 bases between. The CDR3 spells CASSVAQRATEAFF. The CDR3 DNA is TGTGCCAGCAGCGTAGCTCAGCGGGCGACTGAAGCTTTCTTT.

V gene TRBV5-1 combines with J gene TRBJ2-5; D not resolved. The germline V gene has CDR1 SGHRS and CDR2 YFSETQ. Trimming cost V 4 bases and J 5 bases, with 18 bases left between them. The CDR3 is made up of 15 amino acids. The CDR3 DNA reads TGCGCCAGCAGCGCCCCGGGCCCCCGATTGGAGACCCAGTACTTC. This encodes CASSAPGPRLETQYF.

This clonotype was observed a handful of times. The chain carries TRBV7-2 and TRBJ2-2; D assignment may be TRBD1 or TRBD2 (6 bases each). Per the germline V gene, CDR1 is SGHTA and CDR2 is FQGNSA. The CDR3 consists of 15 residues. V dropped 2 bases and J dropped 4 bases, with 11 bases sitting between them. The CDR3 here is CASSLRGAGTGELFF. Here the CDR3 DNA reads TGTGCCAGCAGCTTAAGGGGGGCAGGCACCGGGGAGCTGTTTTTT.

This clonotype appeared a few times. V usage is TRBV16 and J usage is TRBJ1-1; D is unresolved. The V end lost 2 bases, the J end lost 1 base, and 8 bases lay between the germline ends. CDR1 is KGHSY and CDR2 is FQNENV in the germline V gene. This CDR3 is built from 14 residues. CDR3 in DNA: TGTGCCAGCAGCCAAAGGGTCACGAACACTGAAGCTTTCTTT. Translation gives CASSQRVTNTEAFF.

V and J are TRBV11-2 and TRBJ2-1; D remains ambiguous. CDR1 SGHAT and CDR2 FQNNGV come from the germline V gene. CDR3 length: 15 residues. Trimming took 1 base from V and 2 from J, leaving 9 bases between them. CDR3 in amino acids: CASSLGQIAYNEQFF. In DNA form, the CDR3 reads TGTGCCAGCAGCTTAGGGCAGATCGCCTACAATGAGCAGTTCTTC.